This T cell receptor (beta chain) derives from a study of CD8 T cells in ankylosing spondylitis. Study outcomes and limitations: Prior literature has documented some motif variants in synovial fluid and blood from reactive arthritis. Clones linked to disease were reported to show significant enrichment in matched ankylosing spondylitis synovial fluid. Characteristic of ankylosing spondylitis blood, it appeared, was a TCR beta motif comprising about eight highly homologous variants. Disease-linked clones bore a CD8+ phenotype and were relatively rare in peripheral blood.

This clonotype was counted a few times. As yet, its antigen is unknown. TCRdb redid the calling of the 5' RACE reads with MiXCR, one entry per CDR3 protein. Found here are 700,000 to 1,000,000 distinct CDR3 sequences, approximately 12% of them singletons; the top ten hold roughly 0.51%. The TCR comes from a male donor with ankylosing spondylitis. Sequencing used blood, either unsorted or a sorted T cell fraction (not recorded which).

The CDR3 DNA follows: TGTGCCAGCAGTCCGCGAGGGACAGGTATGCAGTTCTTC. Its translation: CASSPRGTGMQFF. The chain joins TRBV27 to TRBJ2-1; 8 bases align to TRBD1. The germline V gene encodes CDR1 MNHEY and CDR2 SMNVEV (reference sequence). V shed 5 bases and J 12 bases; nucleotides not matched to a gene: 9. The CDR3 contains 13 residues.